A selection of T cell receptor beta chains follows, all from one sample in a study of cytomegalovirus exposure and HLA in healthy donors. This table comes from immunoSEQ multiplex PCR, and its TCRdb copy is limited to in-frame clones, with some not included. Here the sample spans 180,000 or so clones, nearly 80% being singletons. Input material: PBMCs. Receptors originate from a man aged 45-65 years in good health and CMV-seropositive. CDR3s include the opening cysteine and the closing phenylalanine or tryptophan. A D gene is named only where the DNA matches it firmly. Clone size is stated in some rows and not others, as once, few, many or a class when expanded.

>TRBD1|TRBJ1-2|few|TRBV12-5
CASGSDRPQRSNYGYTF
TGTGCTAGTGGTTCGGACAGGCCGCAACGCTCTAACTATGGCTACACCTTC
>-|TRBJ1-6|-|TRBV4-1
CASSQWGGISPLHF
TGCGCCAGCAGCCAATGGGGGGGCATTTCACCCCTCCACTTT
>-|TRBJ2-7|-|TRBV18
CASSPATGQKKEQYF
TGTGCCAGCTCACCCGCCACGGGACAAAAGAAGGAGCAGTACTTC
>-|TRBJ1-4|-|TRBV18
CASSKGRGATNEKLFF
TGTGCCAGCTCGAAGGGCCGGGGGGCAACTAATGAAAAACTGTTTTTT
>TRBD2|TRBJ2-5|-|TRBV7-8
CASSSSGTSETQYF
TGTGCCAGCAGCTCAAGCGGGACTTCTGAGACCCAGTACTTC
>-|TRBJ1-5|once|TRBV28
CASTKGVYSNQPQHF
TGTGCCAGCACCAAGGGGGTGTATAGCAATCAGCCCCAGCATTTT
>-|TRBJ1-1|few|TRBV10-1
CASSPTGTTEAFF
TGCGCCAGCAGCCCTACAGGGACCACTGAAGCTTTCTTT
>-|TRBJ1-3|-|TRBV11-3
CASSLGQPVSGNTIYF
TGTGCCAGCAGCTTGGGACAACCGGTCTCTGGAAACACCATATATTTT
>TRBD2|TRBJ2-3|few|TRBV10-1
CASSRTRDGDTQYF
TGCGCCAGCAGTCGGACTAGAGACGGGGATACGCAGTATTTT
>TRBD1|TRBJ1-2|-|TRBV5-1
CASSPADRDRGYTF
TGCGCCAGCAGCCCGGCGGACAGGGATCGAGGCTACACCTTC